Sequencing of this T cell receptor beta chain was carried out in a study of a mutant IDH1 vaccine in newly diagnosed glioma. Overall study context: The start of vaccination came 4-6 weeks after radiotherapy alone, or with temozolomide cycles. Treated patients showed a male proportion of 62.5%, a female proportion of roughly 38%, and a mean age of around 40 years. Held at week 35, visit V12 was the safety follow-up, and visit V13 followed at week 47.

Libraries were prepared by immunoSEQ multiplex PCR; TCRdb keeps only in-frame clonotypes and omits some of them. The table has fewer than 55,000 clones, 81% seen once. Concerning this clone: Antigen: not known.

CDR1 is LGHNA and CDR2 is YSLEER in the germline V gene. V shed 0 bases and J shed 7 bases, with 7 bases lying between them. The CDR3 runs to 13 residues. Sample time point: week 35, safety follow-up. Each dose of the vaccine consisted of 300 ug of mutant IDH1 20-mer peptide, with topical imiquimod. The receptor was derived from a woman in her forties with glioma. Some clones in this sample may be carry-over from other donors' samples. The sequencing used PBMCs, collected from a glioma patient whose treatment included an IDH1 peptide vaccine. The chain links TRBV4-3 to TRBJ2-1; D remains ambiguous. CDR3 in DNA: TGCGCCAGCAGCCAAGAGGGGTGGAATGAGCAGTTCTTC. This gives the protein CASSQEGWNEQFF.